The rows below give T cell receptor beta chains drawn from one sample of a study of T cell changes during pregnancy in multiple sclerosis. Assay used: immunoSEQ multiplex PCR; TCRdb lists only in-frame clones, some missing. Of 65,000 to 90,000 clones in the sample, roughly 92% are singletons; the top ten hold more than 2.5%. The sample consisted of peripheral blood, taken in the first trimester of pregnancy. The source of these receptors is a female donor with multiple sclerosis, enrolled in a pregnancy study. The CDR3 runs from the conserved cysteine through the conserved F or W. D genes are given only for firm matches. Some rows have no size entry. The others give once, few or many, or a class for an expanded clone.

abundance	v_gene	j_gene	d_gene	CDR3nt	CDR3aa
-	TRBV7-9	TRBJ2-2	-	TGTGCCAGCAGCTTGGGCACAGCTCCATCCGGGGAGCTGTTTTTT	CASSLGTAPSGELFF
-	TRBV5-1	TRBJ2-7	TRBD2	TGCGCCAGCAATCTAGCGGGAGGGTCCTACGAGCAGTACTTC	CASNLAGGSYEQYF
-	TRBV4-1	TRBJ2-2	TRBD1	TGCGCCAGCAGCCTTCCGGACAGGGGGCGCAACACCGGGGAGCTGTTTTTT	CASSLPDRGRNTGELFF
-	TRBV4-1	TRBJ2-7	TRBD1	TGCGCCAGCAGCCAACAAGGGACAGCCGAGCAGTACTTC	CASSQQGTAEQYF
once	TRBV29-1	TRBJ2-7	TRBD1	TGCAGCGTTGTCGCACAGGGGATTCTCTACGAGCAGTACTTC	CSVVAQGILYEQYF
-	TRBV9	TRBJ1-1	-	TGTGCCAGCAGCGCCCTCCCAACTGGAGGAGGGAACACTGAAGCTTTCTTT	CASSALPTGGGNTEAFF
-	TRBV11-3	TRBJ2-1	-	TGTGCCAGCAGTTCTCATTGGAGGGAAGATGAGCAGTTCTTC	CASSSHWREDEQFF
-	TRBV5-8	TRBJ1-6	-	TGTGCCAGCAGTTTCCAGGGCCCCTTGGTTAAGACACCCCTCCACTTT	CASSFQGPLVKTPLHF
-	TRBV18	TRBJ1-2	-	TGTGCCAGCTCATCCGGGATTAACTTCCCCTACACCTTC	CASSSGINFPYTF
-	TRBV7-6	TRBJ1-5	-	TGTGCCAGCAGCTTGGGGGAGGATATCAATCAGCCCCAGCATTTT	CASSLGEDINQPQHF
-	TRBV6-8	TRBJ1-6	-	TGTGCCAGCAGCCCCCCCCTCCCCCTCCACTTT	CASSPPLPLHF
-	TRBV7-8	TRBJ2-1	TRBD2	TGTGCCAGCAGCTTTTTTAGAGGGAGGGACCCCTACAATGAGCAGTTCTTC	CASSFFRGRDPYNEQFF
-	TRBV15	TRBJ2-7	TRBD1	TGTGCCACCAGCAGGCGGACAGGGTACTACGAGCAGTACTTC	CATSRRTGYYEQYF
once	TRBV28	TRBJ1-5	-	TGTGCCAGCAGTTTAAATTCGCAGGGGCCTTATCAGCCCCAGCATTTT	CASSLNSQGPYQPQHF
-	TRBV7-3	TRBJ2-7	TRBD2	TGTGCCAGCAGCCAGAGCGGGGGGCCCTACGAGCAGTACTTC	CASSQSGGPYEQYF
-	TRBV28	TRBJ2-1	TRBD1	TGTGCCAGCAGGCGGACAGGTGTGGCCTACAATGAGCAGTTCTTC	CASRRTGVAYNEQFF
-	TRBV28	TRBJ2-1	TRBD2	TGTGCCAGCAGATACCTGACTAGCGGGAGTTATGAGCAGTTCTTC	CASRYLTSGSYEQFF
few	TRBV5-1	TRBJ1-6	TRBD1	TGCGCCAGCAGCTTGGCACAGGGGGCAAATTCACCCCTCCACTTT	CASSLAQGANSPLHF
-	TRBV4-2	TRBJ1-1	-	TGTGCCAGCAGCCCTCGAGCAGGGGTGAACACTGAAGCTTTCTTT	CASSPRAGVNTEAFF
-	TRBV11-3	TRBJ1-1	TRBD1	TGTGCCAGCAGCCGAATGTCCGGGACAGGGGGCGTGGAAGCTTTCTTT	CASSRMSGTGGVEAFF
-	TRBV15	TRBJ2-7	-	TGTGCCACCAGCAGAGAAATCGGCGGCGGGGCCTACGAGCAGTACTTC	CATSREIGGGAYEQYF
-	TRBV4-3	TRBJ1-4	TRBD1	TGCGCCAGCAGCCAAGTGGGAAACAGGGGGTTTAATGAAAAACTGTTTTTT	CASSQVGNRGFNEKLFF
-	TRBV11-2	TRBJ2-3	TRBD1	TGTGCCAGCAGCCCCCCAGGGGGCCTAGATACGCAGTATTTT	CASSPPGGLDTQYF
-	TRBV6-1	TRBJ1-1	-	TGTGCCAGCAGACGACAGGAACCAAACACTGAAGCTTTCTTT	CASRRQEPNTEAFF
-	TRBV19	TRBJ1-5	-	TGTGCCAGTAGTTCCGACATGGTTCAGCCCCAGCATTTT	CASSSDMVQPQHF
-	TRBV6-5	TRBJ1-1	-	TGTGCCAGCAGTCGGAGTTTGGGCACTGAAGCTTTCTTT	CASSRSLGTEAFF
-	TRBV29-1	TRBJ2-7	TRBD2	TGCAGCGTCGCTCAACTAGCGGGAGCCGAGCAGTACTTC	CSVAQLAGAEQYF
once	TRBV7-7	TRBJ2-2	TRBD2	TGTGCCAGCAGCTTAGGGGAGGGGAACACCGGGGAGCTGTTTTTT	CASSLGEGNTGELFF
-	TRBV29-1	TRBJ2-3	TRBD2	TGCAGCGTAGCTAGCTATGCGGGAGGGCCCGTAGATACGCAGTATTTT	CSVASYAGGPVDTQYF